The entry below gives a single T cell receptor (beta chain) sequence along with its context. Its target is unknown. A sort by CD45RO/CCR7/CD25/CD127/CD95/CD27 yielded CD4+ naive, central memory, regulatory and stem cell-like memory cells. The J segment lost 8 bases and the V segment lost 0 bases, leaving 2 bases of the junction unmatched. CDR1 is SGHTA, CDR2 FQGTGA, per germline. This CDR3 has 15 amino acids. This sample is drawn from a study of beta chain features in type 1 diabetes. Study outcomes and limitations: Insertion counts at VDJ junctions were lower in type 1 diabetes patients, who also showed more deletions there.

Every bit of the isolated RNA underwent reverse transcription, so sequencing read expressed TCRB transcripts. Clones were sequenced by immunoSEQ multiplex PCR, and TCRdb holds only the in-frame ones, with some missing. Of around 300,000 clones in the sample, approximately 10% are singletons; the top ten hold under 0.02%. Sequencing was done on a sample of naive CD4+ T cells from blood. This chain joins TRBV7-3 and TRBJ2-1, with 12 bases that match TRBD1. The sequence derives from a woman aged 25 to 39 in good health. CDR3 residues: CASSLTGQGADEQFF. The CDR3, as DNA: TGTGCCAGCAGCTTAACGGGACAGGGGGCCGATGAGCAGTTCTTC.